A selection of T cell receptor beta chains follows, all from one sample in a study of radiotherapy plus CTLA-4 blockade in lung cancer. TCRdb's table, derived via immunoSEQ multiplex PCR, lists solely in-frame clones and lacks some. The data hold about 110,000 clones, with more than 75% observed a single time. This specimen was peripheral blood, taken from a patient treated with radiotherapy plus ipilimumab. The receptor set was obtained from a human donor with non-small cell lung cancer that progressed on radiotherapy plus ipilimumab. Some clones in this sample may be carry-over from other donors' samples. Both conserved end residues are part of each CDR3. A D gene is named only where the DNA matches it firmly. Size tells how often a clone was seen (once, few, many) or the class of an expanded clone, and some rows leave it out.

>NA|14|NA|TRBV7-3|TRBJ2-5
TGTGCCAGCAGCTTAAGGCCGGGGAAAGAGACCCAGTACTTC
CASSLRPGKETQYF
>once|15|NA|TRBV7-9|TRBJ2-3
TGTGCCAGCAGCCTTAGGGCCTCTAGCACAGATACGCAGTATTTT
CASSLRASSTDTQYF
>NA|15|NA|TRBV28|TRBJ2-6
TGTGCCAGCAGTTTTGGGGGAACCGGGGCCAACGTCCTGACTTTC
CASSFGGTGANVLTF
>once|16|TRBD1|TRBV5-1|TRBJ2-7
TGCGCCAGCAGCTTGGCGGGACAGGGGGTCTCCTACGAGCAGTACTTC
CASSLAGQGVSYEQYF
>NA|15|TRBD2|TRBV7-3|TRBJ2-7
TGTGCCAGCAGCTTGGGACTAGCGGAGACCTACGAGCAGTACTTC
CASSLGLAETYEQYF
>few|15|NA|TRBV27|TRBJ1-2
TGTGCCAGCAGTTTGGCCCCCGGGGGGGGGCGTGGCTACACCTTC
CASSLAPGGGRGYTF
>NA|16|NA|TRBV9|TRBJ2-2
TGTGCCAGCAGCATACGAGGGGCGGTTAACACCGGGGAGCTGTTTTTT
CASSIRGAVNTGELFF
>NA|16|NA|TRBV5-6|TRBJ1-2
TGTGCCAGCAGCTTGTCTGGGTCAACATCTAACTATGGCTACACCTTC
CASSLSGSTSNYGYTF
>NA|15|NA|TRBV5-1|TRBJ2-7
TGCGCCAGCAGCTCGGTTAGTCGGGGAAGCTACGAGCAGTACTTC
CASSSVSRGSYEQYF
>NA|20|NA|TRBV28|TRBJ2-2
TGTGCCAGCAGTTTATCCTCCTTCGAATTGGACGTAACGAACACCGGGGAGCTGTTTTTT
CASSLSSFELDVTNTGELFF
>few|15|NA|TRBV27|TRBJ1-2
TGTGCCAGCAGTTTATCGATGGCCGGGGTCTATGGCTACACCTTC
CASSLSMAGVYGYTF
>once|16|NA|TRBV7-2|TRBJ1-4
TGTGCCAGCAGCTTAGTCGGCAAAAGGTATAATGAAAAACTGTTTTTT
CASSLVGKRYNEKLFF
>NA|14|NA|TRBV7-9|TRBJ1-2
TGTGCCAGCAGCCTTGGGGAATCTTACTATGGCTACACCTTC
CASSLGESYYGYTF
>few|18|NA|TRBV7-9|TRBJ1-5
TGTGCCAGCAGCTTTAATCCCGACCCCTCAAGGCCCCATCAGCCCCAGCATTTT
CASSFNPDPSRPHQPQHF
>once|15|NA|TRBV7-6|TRBJ1-4
TGTGCCAGCAGCTTAGGTCCGCATACGAATGAAAAACTGTTTTTT
CASSLGPHTNEKLFF
>NA|16|NA|TRBV6-5|TRBJ2-2
TGTGCCAGCAGTTACTCTGGGACCGGAAAAACCGGGGAGCTGTTTTTT
CASSYSGTGKTGELFF
>once|17|TRBD1|TRBV5-1|TRBJ2-5
TGCGCCAGCAGCTTGGCAGGGGGCCCCCTCTCCCAAGAGACCCAGTACTTC
CASSLAGGPLSQETQYF
>NA|15|NA|TRBV19|TRBJ1-6
TGTGCCAGTTCTGTTCAGGGCCTCAGCGGATCACCCCTCCACTTT
CASSVQGLSGSPLHF
>NA|16|NA|TRBV4-1|TRBJ2-3
TGCGCCAGCAGCCAATCGGACACCTATAGCACAGATACGCAGTATTTT
CASSQSDTYSTDTQYF
>NA|15|TRBD1|TRBV5-1|TRBJ2-7
TGCGCCAGCAGCACCAAGGGACAGGGGGCTCGAGAGCAGTACTTC
CASSTKGQGAREQYF
>NA|15|TRBD1|TRBV2|TRBJ2-5
TGTGCCAGCAGTGATAAAGGGACAGACCAAGAGACCCAGTACTTC
CASSDKGTDQETQYF
>once|16|TRBD2|TRBV28|TRBJ2-1
TGTGCCAGCGGAGGGGCAGGACTAGGGTTCGCCGATGAGCAGTTCTTC
CASGGAGLGFADEQFF
>NA|15|NA|TRBV5-4|TRBJ2-2
TGTGCCAGCAGCCGAGGGAGGACGAACACCGGGGAGCTGTTTTTT
CASSRGRTNTGELFF
>NA|12|NA|TRBV27|TRBJ2-7
TGTGCCAGCAGCGCTCCCCGGGGCGAGCAGTACTTC
CASSAPRGEQYF
>NA|14|TRBD1|TRBV5-4|TRBJ1-2
TGTGCCAGCAGTTCGGTTGGGGACAGGGGGAAGTACACCTTC
CASSSVGDRGKYTF
>once|15|TRBD1|TRBV19|TRBJ2-7
TGTGCCAGTAGTATTTGGACAGGGGGATTCTACGAGCAGTACTTC
CASSIWTGGFYEQYF
>NA|14|TRBD1|TRBV5-1|TRBJ1-2
TGCGCCAGCAGTGGACAGGCGAATAACTATGGCTACACCTTC
CASSGQANNYGYTF
>NA|15|NA|TRBV5-4|TRBJ2-3
TGTGCCAGCAGCTTGGTCAGTGCTAGCACAGATACGCAGTATTTT
CASSLVSASTDTQYF
>NA|13|NA|TRBV18|TRBJ1-5
TGTGCCAGCTCACCATCGATCAATCAGCCCCAGCATTTT
CASSPSINQPQHF
>NA|14|NA|TRBV11-2|TRBJ2-7
TGTGCCAGCAGCCTGGCTGGTCTCGACTACGAGCAGTACTTC
CASSLAGLDYEQYF
>NA|14|NA|TRBV5-1|TRBJ1-2
TGCGCCAGCAGCTTGGAGATCGGAATGGATGGCTACACCTTC
CASSLEIGMDGYTF
>once|13|NA|TRBV7-2|TRBJ2-3
TGTGCCAGCAGCTTAGTATGGACAGATACGCAGTATTTT
CASSLVWTDTQYF
>NA|16|NA|TRBV10-3|TRBJ1-2
TGTGCCATCAGTGAGGGTTTTGATCGGGGCTCGCGTGGCTACACCTTC
CAISEGFDRGSRGYTF
>NA|14|NA|TRBV11-2|TRBJ2-2
TGTGCCAGCAGCTTAAACGGGCTTACCGGGGAGCTGTTTTTT
CASSLNGLTGELFF
>NA|14|NA|TRBV7-2|TRBJ1-1
TGTGCCAGCAGCTTCCATAAAGGGGGGACTGAAGCTTTCTTT
CASSFHKGGTEAFF
>NA|12|TRBD1|TRBV28|TRBJ1-1
TGTGCCAGCAGTACAGGGGACACTGAAGCTTTCTTT
CASSTGDTEAFF
>NA|11|NA|TRBV7-2|TRBJ2-7
TGTGCCAGCAGCCGTGGTTACGAGCAGTACTTC
CASSRGYEQYF
>NA|16|TRBD1|TRBV30|TRBJ1-3
TGTGCCTGGGCCGCCGGCGGGGACAGGGGTGGAAACACCATATATTTT
CAWAAGGDRGGNTIYF
>NA|14|NA|TRBV5-1|TRBJ1-6
TGCGCCAGCAGCTTGGCTATCCAACGCTCACCCCTCCACTTT
CASSLAIQRSPLHF
>NA|13|NA|TRBV6-5|TRBJ1-1
TGTGCCAGCAGACCTATCCACAGAACTGAAGCTTTCTTT
CASRPIHRTEAFF
>NA|15|TRBD1|TRBV4-3|TRBJ1-4
TGCGCCAGCAGCCAAGGACAGGGGGCACACGAAAAACTGTTTTTT
CASSQGQGAHEKLFF